This TCR beta chain was identified during a study of lymphopenia after photon versus proton radiotherapy. CDR3 size: 15 residues. Trimming shortened V by 0 bases and J by 2 bases, and 11 bases separated the two germline ends. Per germline, CDR1 LGHNA and CDR2 YNFKEQ. Assay: immunoSEQ multiplex PCR; the TCRdb copy retains only in-frame clones and omits some. Of just over 40,000 clones listed, about 86% are singletons. Study results and limitations: Authors raise, but do not show, better survival with proton therapy.

About this clone itself: The antigen is undetermined.

This clonotype was obtained from an older woman with pancreatic cancer. Some clones in this sample may be carry-over from other donors' samples. The starting material was peripheral blood, obtained from a patient treated with proton-based radiotherapy. The chain recombines TRBV4-2 with TRBJ2-7; tentative D call: TRBD2 (6 bases). This CDR3 reads CASSQDLLATYEQYF. In DNA form, the CDR3 reads TGTGCCAGCAGCCAAGATCTACTAGCAACCTACGAGCAGTACTTC.